The 7 T cell receptor beta chains below come from one sample, sequenced in a study of Graves' ophthalmopathy and Graves' hyperthyroidism. RNA transcripts were the template, and TCR beta CDR3 regions were amplified from them. RT-PCR in the first round used HTBI primers; a second-round multiplex PCR followed. TCRdb re-derived calls from the multiplex PCR reads in MiXCR, one entry per CDR3 protein. The data show about 1.1 million distinct CDR3 sequences, 35% to 40% seen once. What was sequenced was peripheral blood or thyroid tissue (not recorded which). These receptors all come from an adult man with Graves' hyperthyroidism.

This clonotype came up many times. The V and J genes are TRBV2 and TRBJ2-7; D possibly corresponds to TRBD2 (6 bases). Germline lookup yields CDR1 SNHLY and CDR2 FYNNEI. This CDR3 comprises 14 residues. V gave up 5 bases and J gave up 1 base, with 12 bases separating them. CDR3 nucleotides: TGTGCCAGCAGTCGAGGGACTGATTCCTACGAGCAGTACTTC. It is translated as CASSRGTDSYEQYF.

This clonotype was found many times. The chain has TRBV6-5 and TRBJ1-6, with D uncertain. This CDR3 is built from 14 residues. V lost 5 bases and J lost 4, with 9 bases in between. CDR1 and CDR2 from the germline V gene are MNHEY and SVGAGI. The CDR3 nucleotides read TGTGCCAGCAGTGAATTCCAGTATAATTCACCCCTCCACTTT. Its translation is CASSEFQYNSPLHF.

Concerning this clonotype itself: Just one base apart from a much larger clone, this may be a read error. The chain joins TRBV7-9 to TRBJ1-1; weak D call: TRBD1 (6 bases). This CDR3 region has 13 residues. Looked up from germline, CDR1 is SEHNR and CDR2 is FQNEAQ (reference sequence). Here the CDR3 reads CASGVPGGTEVFF. In DNA, the CDR3 is TGTGCCAGCGGGGTACCGGGGGGCACTGAAGTTTTCTTT. Complete variable domain (other parts from reference TRBV7-9 and TRBJ1-1): DTGVSQNPRHKITKRGQNVTFRCDPISEHNRLYWYRQTLGQGPEFLTYFQNEAQLEKSRLLSDRFSAERPKGSFSTLEIQRTEQGDSAMYLCASGVPGGTEVFFGQGTRLTVV.

A note on this clonotype: With a much larger clone just one base away, this may be a read error. The chain joins TRBV9 to TRBJ2-7; maybe TRBD1 (5 bases). The CDR3 length is 14 residues. The germline V gene has CDR1 SGDLS and CDR2 YYNGEE. CDR3 nucleotides: TGTGCCAGCATCGTAGGTCTGACAGCCTACGAGCAGTACTTC. Translated, it gives CASIVGLTAYEQYF.

This clonotype was counted at least ten times. The chain has TRBV19 and TRBJ1-1, with D uncertain. CDR3 length: 13 amino acids. Trimming left V 2 bases short and J 1 base short, with 5 bases between. The V gene's germline CDR1 is LNHDA and CDR2 SQIVND (reference sequence). Written as DNA, the CDR3 is TGTGCCAGTAGTATATGGGAGAACACTGAAGCTTTCTTT. It is translated as CASSIWENTEAFF.

As to this clonotype: A read error is possible here, since a much larger clone lies one base away. The chain links TRBV6-6 to TRBJ1-1, with D hard to call. Trimming cost V 6 bases and J 4 bases, with 15 bases left between them. The CDR3 is made up of 14 amino acids. Germline V lookup: CDR1 MNHNY, CDR2 SVGAGI (reference sequence). The CDR3 protein is CASSQDGSGTEAFF. In DNA form, the CDR3 reads TGTGCCAGCAGCCAGGACGGGAGTGGCACTGAAGCTTTCTTT.

This clonotype was counted at least ten times. The chain recombines TRBV12-3 or TRBV12-4 with TRBJ2-5; D may correspond to TRBD1 or TRBD2 (5 bases each). Deletions cut 3 bases from V and 9 bases from J, with 8 bases between. The CDR3 length is 11 residues. The DNA of the CDR3 is TGTGCCAGCAGTTTCCTGGGGGCCCAGTACTTC. Translation gives CASSFLGAQYF.